This T cell receptor (beta chain) is from a study of T-cell memory formation after mild COVID-19. Trimming shortened V by 5 bases and J by 9 bases, and 20 bases separated the two germline ends. The length of the CDR3 is 14 residues. TCRdb ran MiXCR on the 5' RACE reads and lists one entry per CDR3 protein. The table records about 410,000 distinct CDR3 sequences, about a quarter of them present only once. Material: PBMCs or a T cell subset sorted from them (not recorded which). The source of this sequence is an adult woman who had mild COVID-19 (a few samples of this study predate the infection). Cell type and time point are not known. The rearrangement links TRBV12-3 or TRBV12-4 to TRBJ2-7; weak D call: TRBD2 (6 bases). CDR3 sequence: CASSNRELAVGQYF. The CDR3 DNA sequence: TGTGCCAGCAGTAACCGGGAGTTAGCTGTCGGGCAGTACTTC.